This T cell receptor beta chain was identified during a study of human T cells and chemical hapten exposure. Overall study: Alopecia universalis, totalis or areata was present in patients who were mostly female.

In TCRdb, the RACE reads were re-called with MiXCR into one record per CDR3 protein. There are around 300,000 distinct CDR3 sequences in the sample; approximately 6.3% occur only once, and more than 7% lies in the top ten. This clonotype was observed many times. The antigen is unknown. The junction had 6 bases not matched to a gene; V was cut back by 7 bases and J by 2 bases. Per the germline V gene, CDR1 is MNHNS and CDR2 is SASEGT. This CDR3 spans 14 amino acids. Time point denoted: patch test 1, 2 weeks after DPC sensitization. Treatment: therapeutic diphenylcyclopropenone sensitization with weekly scalp DPC. The donor pool consisted of alopecia patients aged 18 to 70 years, considered suitable for DPC. Study results and caveats: DPC sensitization produced no change in TCRs with frequency above 1 in 1000.

The J gene is TRBJ2-7, the V gene TRBV6-1, with 9 bases fitting TRBD2. This specimen consisted of whole blood, obtained in connection with sensitization to the hapten diphenylcyclopropenone (DPC). This sequence was found in a woman between 18 and 29 years old with alopecia areata. Some clones in this sample may be carry-over from other donors' samples. The CDR3 reads CASTEAGGPYEQYF. The CDR3 nucleotides are TGTGCCAGCACCGAAGCGGGGGGTCCCTACGAGCAGTACTTC.